A selection of T cell receptor beta chains follows, all from one sample in a study of cytomegalovirus exposure and HLA in healthy donors. Method: immunoSEQ multiplex PCR; TCRdb's copy keeps in-frame clones and lacks some. The sample has 120,000 or so clones, 60% to 80% seen once; the top ten hold roughly 3%. Material for sequencing was PBMCs. The origin of the receptors is a woman between 45 and 60 years old in good health and CMV-seronegative. The CDR3 runs from the conserved cysteine through the conserved F or W. D genes are given only for firm matches. Some rows have no size entry. The others give once, few or many, or a class for an expanded clone.

abundance,j_gene,v_gene,d_gene,CDR3aa,CDR3nt
once,TRBJ2-1,TRBV7-8,.,CASSRGQNYNEQFF,TGTGCCAGCAGCCGCGGACAGAACTACAATGAGCAGTTCTTC
few,TRBJ1-2,TRBV5-5,.,CASSLQRAGNYGYTF,TGTGCCAGCAGCTTGCAACGGGCGGGAAACTATGGCTACACCTTC
.,TRBJ2-7,TRBV11-3,.,CASSLDGGYEQYF,TGTGCCAGCAGCTTAGATGGCGGCTACGAGCAGTACTTC
.,TRBJ2-6,TRBV27,TRBD1,CASSPGTGVSGANVLTF,TGTGCCAGCAGTCCCGGGACAGGAGTCTCTGGGGCCAACGTCCTGACTTTC
.,TRBJ1-5,TRBV4-1,.,CASSQDSGNQPQHF,TGCGCCAGCAGCCAAGATAGCGGCAATCAGCCCCAGCATTTT
.,TRBJ2-7,TRBV10-3,TRBD1,CASGQEIYEQYF,TGTGCCTCCGGACAGGAAATCTACGAGCAGTACTTC
.,TRBJ2-7,TRBV7-6,TRBD1,CASSKMDRMGEQYF,TGTGCCAGCAGCAAGATGGACAGGATGGGGGAGCAGTACTTC
.,TRBJ2-1,TRBV28,.,CASTHYNEQFF,TGTGCCAGCACACATTACAATGAGCAGTTCTTC
.,TRBJ1-1,TRBV11-1,.,CASSSQEGTEAFF,TGTGCCAGCAGCTCCCAGGAGGGGACTGAAGCTTTCTTT
.,TRBJ2-7,TRBV18,TRBD1,CASSPPTGVIGQYF,TGTGCCAGCTCACCCCCCACAGGGGTTATTGGGCAGTACTTC
medium-sized,TRBJ1-2,TRBV5-4,TRBD1,CASSRPSQGIGYTF,TGTGCCAGCAGTCGCCCCTCACAGGGGATCGGCTACACCTTC
.,TRBJ2-1,TRBV7-2,TRBD2,CASSLGRASYNEQFF,TGTGCTAGCAGCTTAGGGAGGGCCTCGTACAATGAGCAGTTCTTC
.,TRBJ2-1,TRBV27,TRBD2,CASSFTPLAGVAYNEQFF,TGTGCCAGCAGCTTTACCCCTTTAGCGGGAGTCGCCTACAATGAGCAGTTCTTC
few,TRBJ2-1,TRBV7-3,TRBD2,CASSQEILAGGPNEQFF,TGCGCCAGCAGCCAAGAAATTCTCGCGGGGGGCCCTAATGAGCAGTTCTTC
.,TRBJ2-7,TRBV2,.,CASSATGLPTPYEQYF,TGTGCCAGCAGTGCAACCGGACTGCCCACCCCCTACGAGCAGTACTTC
.,TRBJ2-1,TRBV7-2,.,CASSSDSYYNEQFF,TGTGCCAGCAGCTCCGACAGCTACTACAATGAGCAGTTCTTC
.,TRBJ2-5,TRBV7-2,TRBD2,CASSLALLAGGVQTQYF,TGTGCCAGCAGCTTAGCGCTACTAGCGGGAGGGGTGCAGACCCAGTACTTC
few,TRBJ1-2,TRBV27,.,CASSSDIDYGYTF,TGTGCCAGCAGTTCCGACATTGACTATGGCTACACCTTC
.,TRBJ1-2,TRBV2,.,CASRPTEGNDYGYTF,TGTGCCAGCAGGCCAACGGAGGGTAATGATTATGGCTACACCTTC
.,TRBJ2-1,TRBV5-6,TRBD2,CASSLALAGDNEQFF,TGTGCCAGCAGCTTGGCCCTAGCGGGGGACAATGAGCAGTTCTTC
few,TRBJ1-1,TRBV14,TRBD1,CASSPSGQGLNTEAFF,TGTGCCAGCAGCCCCTCCGGACAGGGTCTGAACACTGAAGCTTTCTTT
.,TRBJ1-1,TRBV10-3,.,CAISESGQPNTEAFF,TGTGCCATCAGTGAGTCTGGGCAGCCGAACACTGAAGCTTTCTTT
.,TRBJ1-6,TRBV19,.,CASAGTINSPLHF,TGTGCCAGTGCAGGGACAATCAATTCACCCCTCCACTTT
once,TRBJ1-1,TRBV10-3,.,CAISFGDGGGIAEAFF,TGTGCCATCAGTTTCGGGGATGGGGGGGGCATCGCTGAAGCTTTCTTT
.,TRBJ2-5,TRBV4-3,.,CASSQLAYQETQYF,TGCGCCAGCAGCCAGCTAGCTTACCAAGAGACCCAGTACTTC
.,TRBJ1-4,TRBV7-9,.,CSSSQDSRREKLFF,TGTTCCAGCAGCCAGGACAGTCGACGGGAAAAACTGTTTTTT
.,TRBJ1-5,TRBV19,.,CASSPSTGGNQPQHF,TGTGCCAGTAGCCCGTCAACGGGGGGCAATCAGCCCCAGCATTTT
.,TRBJ2-7,TRBV18,TRBD2,CASSEGLAGRYEQYF,TGTGCCAGCTCAGAGGGACTAGCGGGACGCTACGAGCAGTACTTC
.,TRBJ2-7,TRBV6-5,.,CASSPGGGNPYEQYF,TGTGCCAGCAGCCCGGGGGGCGGGAATCCCTACGAGCAGTACTTC
.,TRBJ2-5,TRBV7-9,.,CSSSVSGETQYF,TGTTCCAGCAGCGTATCGGGGGAGACCCAGTACTTC
once,TRBJ2-2,TRBV7-9,.,CASSSGTSTGELFF,TGTGCCAGCAGCTCCGGGACATCCACCGGGGAGCTGTTTTTT
.,TRBJ1-2,TRBV6-5,.,CASTRGDGYTF,TGTGCCAGCACTCGCGGCGATGGCTACACCTTC